This entry lists 11 T cell receptor beta chains sequenced from one sample in a study of shared clonotypes between healthy human individuals. Some clones are missing from TCRdb's copy, which holds only in-frame ones; the method was immunoSEQ multiplex PCR. The sample has some 2.4 million clones; roughly 93% are singletons. The material sequenced was naive CD4+ T cells from PBMCs. Described subset: CD45RA+ positively selected. The receptors were sampled from a man younger than 35 in good health. Some clones in this sample may be carry-over from other donors' samples.

The chain combines TRBV29-1 with TRBJ2-1; no clear D. This CDR3 spans 13 amino acids. Germline V gene data show CDR1 as SQVTM and CDR2 as ANQGSEA. Trimming took 6 bases from V and 6 from J, leaving 15 bases between them. CDR3: CSVWGIPGNEQFF. In nucleotides, the CDR3 is TGCAGCGTCTGGGGAATTCCGGGCAATGAGCAGTTCTTC.

V and J are TRBV30 and TRBJ2-7, with 12 nucleotides matching TRBD1. This CDR3 is 14 amino acids long. CDR1 and CDR2 (germline): GTSNPN, SVGIG (reference sequence). V lost 1 base and J lost 6; bases outside the gene matches: 4. The CDR3 coding sequence is TGTGCCTGGAGTGACGGGGACAGGGGGCCCGAGCAGTACTTC. Translation gives CAWSDGDRGPEQYF.

This chain uses TRBV14 with TRBJ1-4, with 9 bases fitting TRBD1. V was pared by 1 base and J by 8 bases, with 8 bases of the junction left unmatched. CDR1 is SGHDN and CDR2 is FVKESK in the germline V gene. The CDR3 is made up of 16 amino acids. The CDR3 DNA is TGTGCCAGCAGCCAAGCCTCCGGACAGGGGCCCGAAAAACTGTTTTTT. Its translation is CASSQASGQGPEKLFF.

The rearrangement joins TRBV5-1 to TRBJ1-2; TRBD1 matches 7 bases. Unmatched junction bases numbered 12, after V lost 4 bases and J lost 6 bases. Germline CDR1 and CDR2: SGHRS and YFSETQ. The CDR3 extends over 15 amino acids. The CDR3 spells CASSLQDRAKDGYTF. The CDR3 nucleotides read TGCGCCAGCAGCCTACAAGACAGGGCTAAGGATGGCTACACCTTC.

CDR3 amino acids: CASSGGHSGANVLTF. Here the CDR3 DNA reads TGTGCCAGCTCCGGGGGTCACTCTGGGGCCAACGTCCTGACTTTC. This chain connects TRBV18 to TRBJ2-6; maybe TRBD2 (6 bases). The CDR3 has 15 amino acids. Trimming pared 6 bases from V and 0 bases from J, leaving 9 bases between. Germline assignment: CDR1 KGHSH and CDR2 LQKENI.

The chain links TRBV6-5 to TRBJ2-5; 11 bases align to TRBD2. The J call may not be correct, given that the DNA end is closer to TRBJ2-7. The CDR3 runs 15 residues. CDR1 MNHEY and CDR2 SVGAGI come from the germline V gene. The CDR3 region has the DNA TGTGCCAGCAGTTACAATAGCGGGAGGGCCTACGAGCAGTACTTC. Protein sequence: CASSYNSGRAYEQYF.

This chain joins TRBV5-4 and TRBJ2-3; D is ambiguous. Germline CDR1 reads SGHNT; CDR2 reads YYREEE (reference sequence). The CDR3 totals 15 residues. Trimming cost V 0 bases and J 0 bases, with 8 bases left between them. Here the CDR3 reads CASSLDVSSTDTQYF. The CDR3 region has the DNA TGTGCCAGCAGCTTGGACGTCTCTAGCACAGATACGCAGTATTTT.

This clone was seen a few times. The chain employs TRBV5-6 and TRBJ2-2; no clear D. CDR1 SGHDT and CDR2 YYEEEE come from the germline V gene. Trimming removed 0 bases at V and 4 bases at J, with 13 bases between. This CDR3 is 16 amino acids long. The CDR3 DNA sequence: TGTGCCAGCAGCTTGGGTCATTTGGGCGGCACCGGGGAGCTGTTTTTT. This codes for CASSLGHLGGTGELFF.

The chain recombines TRBV19 with TRBJ2-1; D may be TRBD1 (6 bases). Germline V lookup: CDR1 LNHDA, CDR2 SQIVND (reference sequence). There are 15 residues in the CDR3. Trimming pared 6 bases from V and 5 bases from J, leaving 17 bases between. CDR3 sequence: CASRGRRGWNNEQFF. The DNA of the CDR3 is TGTGCCAGTAGGGGGAGAAGGGGGTGGAACAATGAGCAGTTCTTC.

The sample holds one count of this clone. This chain joins TRBV4-1 and TRBJ2-7; D ambiguous. The V and J ends lost 0 bases and 2 bases respectively, with 14 bases between them. This CDR3 contains 16 residues. Germline V gene data show CDR1 as MGHRA and CDR2 as YSYEKL. The CDR3 region is CASSQDPTLSAYEQYF. For the CDR3, the DNA is TGCGCCAGCAGCCAAGATCCCACCCTATCCGCCTACGAGCAGTACTTC.

This clone was detected only a few times. The chain uses TRBV29-1 and TRBJ1-1, with unresolved D. The CDR3 is 15 amino acids. Germline CDR1 and CDR2: SQVTM and ANQGSEA. Trimming cost V 1 base and J 1 base, with 13 bases left between them. The CDR3 nucleotides read TGCAGCGTTGAAGTCAGAGGGCGGAGGAACACTGAAGCTTTCTTT. Its translation is CSVEVRGRRNTEAFF.